Below are 27 T cell receptor beta chains sequenced from a single sample in a study of tumor-infiltrating lymphocytes in localized non-small cell lung cancer. Libraries were prepared by immunoSEQ multiplex PCR; TCRdb keeps only in-frame clonotypes and omits some of them. Among some 7,800 clones, 60% to 85% were seen once, and the ten largest hold about 13%. The sample taken for sequencing was uninvolved lung tissue not adjacent to the tumor. These TCRs come from a human donor with non-small cell lung cancer.

The chain uses TRBV6-1 and TRBJ1-1; no definite D call. The germline gives CDR1 MNHNS, CDR2 SASEGT. V was trimmed by 6 bases and J by 4 bases, leaving 12 bases between them. The CDR3 extends over 13 amino acids. CDR3 amino acids: CASRYGRGTEAFF. The CDR3 DNA is TGTGCCAGCAGGTACGGGAGAGGCACTGAAGCTTTCTTT.

The chain employs TRBV5-4 and TRBJ2-6, with 9 bases aligning to TRBD1. Germline CDR1 reads SGHNT; CDR2 reads YYREEE (reference sequence). This CDR3 contains 17 residues. V dropped 3 bases and J dropped 2; count of bases not matched to a gene: 6. The CDR3 loop is CASSSGQGRAGANVLTF. The CDR3 bases are TGTGCCAGCAGCTCGGGACAGGGAAGGGCTGGGGCCAACGTCCTGACTTTC.

The chain joins TRBV9 to TRBJ2-5, with 8 positions matching TRBD1. There are 16 residues in the CDR3. In germline, CDR1 is SGDLS, CDR2 YYNGEE. V lost 0 bases to trimming and J lost 5 bases; unmatched junction nucleotides: 9. CDR3 loop: CASSVAPQGARETQYF. The DNA for the CDR3 is TGTGCCAGCAGCGTAGCTCCGCAGGGGGCGCGTGAGACCCAGTACTTC.

The J gene is TRBJ2-2, the V gene TRBV11-2, with 7 bases aligning to TRBD1. Germline CDR1 reads SGHAT; CDR2 reads FQNNGV. The CDR3 spans 14 residues. J lost 4 bases, V lost 1 base, and 0 bases had no gene match. The CDR3 protein is CASSLGQGTGELFF. The CDR3 DNA reads as TGTGCCAGCAGCTTAGGACAGGGCACCGGGGAGCTGTTTTTT.

This clone has just one count. The V call is TRBV6-1, the J call TRBJ1-5; D not certain. The CDR3 is made up of 15 amino acids. Germline V gene sequence: CDR1 MNHNS, CDR2 SASEGT. The ends were cut back, 1 base at V and 2 bases at J, with 9 bases in the middle. The DNA of the CDR3 is TGTGCCAGCAGTGAAGGCAGGTGGGGCAATCAGCCCCAGCATTTT. Amino acid sequence: CASSEGRWGNQPQHF.

This clone is medium-sized (0.01 to 0.1%). V is TRBV7-2 and J is TRBJ2-3; unclear D gene. Germline V lookup: CDR1 SGHTA, CDR2 FQGNSA. This CDR3 has 13 residues. Trimming took 1 base from V and 2 from J, leaving 4 bases between them. Here the CDR3 DNA reads TGTGCCAGCAGCTTAGACACCACAGATACGCAGTATTTT. As protein: CASSLDTTDTQYF.

The rearrangement links TRBV5-1 to TRBJ2-2; tentatively, D is TRBD2 (5 bases). Germline V gene lookup returns CDR1 SGHRS and CDR2 YFSETQ. Trimming removed 6 bases at V and 3 bases at J, with 12 bases between. This CDR3 has 14 amino acids. CDR3 DNA sequence: TGCGCCAGCAAGCGGTCGGCGGACACCGGGGAGCTGTTTTTT. Translation gives CASKRSADTGELFF.

About this clone itself: The junction departs from the called germline gene at one end, perhaps through a read error. V usage is TRBV6-6 and J usage is TRBJ1-2; D gene uncertain. This CDR3 has 11 residues. CDR1 and CDR2 (germline): MNHNY, SVGAGI (reference sequence). CDR3 protein: CASSYPRNWSF. The DNA for the CDR3 is TGTGCCAGCAGTTACCCCCGCAATTGGAGCTTC.

V gene TRBV7-9 combines with J gene TRBJ2-1; 14 nucleotides align to TRBD2. Germline V gene sequence: CDR1 SEHNR, CDR2 FQNEAQ (reference sequence). CDR3 length: 14 residues. The junction had 3 bases not matched to a gene; V was cut back by 5 bases and J by 9 bases. CDR3 sequence: CASSRGLAGGEQFF. As DNA, the CDR3 is TGTGCCAGCAGCCGCGGACTAGCGGGAGGTGAGCAGTTCTTC.

This chain connects TRBV7-3 to TRBJ2-1; 8 nucleotides agree with TRBD2. Germline CDR1 reads SGHTA; CDR2 reads FQGTGA. With V trimmed by 7 bases and J by 9 bases, 17 bases remained unmatched. This CDR3 comprises 16 residues. CDR3 DNA sequence: TGTGCCAGCACCCCGGGGACGGGAGGGCCTGAGAGTGAGCAGTTCTTC. This translates into CASTPGTGGPESEQFF.

This clone was detected once. The gene calls are TRBV7-6 and TRBJ2-5; TRBD2 matches at 8 bases. This CDR3 comprises 16 residues. Trimming at V came to 5 bases and at J to 4 bases, leaving 12 bases not matched to a gene. Germline V gives CDR1 SGHVS, CDR2 FNYEAQ. CDR3 residues: CASSRGGTRFRETQYF. DNA for the CDR3: TGTGCCAGCAGCCGCGGAGGGACTAGATTCCGAGAGACCCAGTACTTC.

This chain connects TRBV7-2 to TRBJ2-5, with TRBD2 matching 12 bases. V lost 5 bases, J lost 5 bases, and 9 bases stayed unmatched. CDR3 size: 16 residues. The germline V gene has CDR1 SGHTA and CDR2 FQGNSA. The CDR3 bases are TGTGCCAGCAGCACAGGACTAGCGGGAACTCGCGAGACCCAGTACTTC. This codes for CASSTGLAGTRETQYF.

V and J are TRBV6-5 and TRBJ1-2; 7 bases fit TRBD1. Germline CDR1 is MNHEY and CDR2 is SVGAGI. Trimming cost V 5 bases and J 1 base; bases outside gene matches: 1. The CDR3 consists of 13 residues. CDR3 sequence (DNA): TGTGCCAGCAGTCGGGACAGTAACTATGGCTACACCTTC. It codes for CASSRDSNYGYTF.

The chain joins TRBV19 to TRBJ1-1; 8 positions match TRBD1. The V and J ends lost 6 bases and 6 bases, in that order; junction bases with no gene match: 9. The CDR3 runs 14 residues. From germline, CDR1 is LNHDA and CDR2 SQIVND (reference sequence). The CDR3 sequence: CASSPDRGDPEAFF. As DNA, the CDR3 is TGTGCCAGTAGCCCTGACAGGGGAGACCCTGAAGCTTTCTTT.

The chain has TRBV6-4 and TRBJ2-1, with a possible D match to TRBD1 (6 bases). The CDR3 totals 13 residues. V dropped 6 bases and J dropped 6 bases, with 12 bases sitting between them. The germline V gene encodes CDR1 MRHNA and CDR2 SNTAGT. The CDR3 bases are TGTGCCAGCAGCAGGGGTATCGGCAATGAGCAGTTCTTC. This gives the protein CASSRGIGNEQFF.

This clone has only a few counts. The CDR3 here is CASSLFSGVGGETQYF. CDR3 nucleotides: TGTGCCAGCAGCCTTTTTTCGGGAGTAGGAGGAGAGACCCAGTACTTC. The chain has TRBV11-2 and TRBJ2-5; tentatively, D is TRBD2 (6 bases). Germline assignment: CDR1 SGHAT and CDR2 FQNNGV. The CDR3 loop spans 16 amino acids. V shed 5 bases and J shed 4 bases, with 20 bases lying between them.

The chain carries TRBV28 and TRBJ1-3; no firm D call. The CDR3 is 15 amino acids. V was pared by 5 bases and J by 0 bases, with 11 bases between. Germline values: CDR1 MDHEN, CDR2 SYDVKM. For the CDR3, the DNA is TGTGCCAGCAGTACTCCGGTCGACTCTGGAAACACCATATATTTT. Translated: CASSTPVDSGNTIYF.

The chain uses TRBV6-5 and TRBJ1-1, with TRBD1 matching 8 bases. The germline gives CDR1 MNHEY, CDR2 SVGAGI. Trimming took 4 bases from V and 4 from J; bases not matched to a gene: 2. This CDR3 contains 13 residues. This CDR3 reads CASSLQGGTEAFF. CDR3 nucleotides: TGTGCCAGCAGTTTACAGGGGGGCACTGAAGCTTTCTTT.

The chain links TRBV5-1 to TRBJ2-3; 8 positions agree with TRBD2. The CDR3 contains 14 residues. J gave up 2 bases and V 5 bases, and 4 bases lay outside the gene matches. Looked up from germline, CDR1 is SGHRS and CDR2 is YFSETQ. CDR3 loop: CASSRGGYTDTQYF. CDR3 DNA sequence: TGCGCCAGCAGTCGGGGGGGTTACACAGATACGCAGTATTTT.

Only one count was recorded for this clone. The gene calls are TRBV7-9 and TRBJ1-1, with 8 bases lining up with TRBD1. This CDR3 has 14 amino acids. The trim removed 5 bases at V and 4 bases at J, leaving 6 bases unmatched. Germline loops: CDR1 SEHNR, CDR2 FQNEAQ (reference sequence). CDR3 nucleotides: TGTGCCAGCAGCGAAACCGGACAGGGCACTGAAGCTTTCTTT. Its protein is CASSETGQGTEAFF.

This chain connects TRBV6-5 to TRBJ1-1, with no clear D. Germline CDR1 is MNHEY and CDR2 is SVGAGI. This CDR3 contains 14 residues. The V and J ends lost 8 bases and 1 base respectively, with 14 bases between them. CDR3 region: CASGYGVENTEAFF. Here the CDR3 DNA reads TGTGCCAGCGGGTACGGGGTGGAGAACACTGAAGCTTTCTTT.

The rearrangement uses TRBV21-1 and TRBJ2-2; TRBD1 is the table's D call and was not checked against the DNA. TRBV21-1 has pseudogene status. This CDR3 is 14 amino acids long. CDR3 sequence reads: CASRDSTPTGELFF. The CDR3 coding sequence is TGTGCCAGCAGAGACAGCACTCCCACCGGGGAGCTGTTTTTT.

The V gene is TRBV27, the J gene TRBJ2-2, with 7 bases that match TRBD2. This CDR3 spans 16 amino acids. Per germline, CDR1 MNHEY and CDR2 SMNVEV (reference sequence). Losses at the gene ends were 3 bases for V and 6 bases for J; bases not matched to a gene: 10. The CDR3 is CASSFLASGTAGELFF. CDR3 sequence (DNA): TGTGCCAGCAGTTTCCTAGCTAGCGGCACGGCCGGGGAGCTGTTTTTT.

This chain uses TRBV2 with TRBJ1-1; D remains ambiguous. Germline V gives CDR1 SNHLY, CDR2 FYNNEI. The V and J ends lost 6 bases and 4 bases respectively, with 12 bases between them. The length of the CDR3 is 13 residues. CDR3 amino acids: CASSLGFATEAFF. DNA for the CDR3: TGTGCCAGCAGCCTCGGGTTTGCCACTGAAGCTTTCTTT.

The V call is TRBV5-5, the J call TRBJ1-1; D gene uncertain. Trimming removed 2 bases at V and 1 base at J, with 9 bases between. The CDR3 extends over 14 amino acids. Germline CDR1 is SGHKS and CDR2 is YYEKEE (reference sequence). The CDR3 is CASSLDRANTEAFF. DNA of the CDR3: TGTGCCAGCAGCTTAGACCGAGCGAACACTGAAGCTTTCTTT.

V and J are TRBV28 and TRBJ2-2; D gene unclear. Germline V CDR1 and CDR2: MDHEN, SYDVKM. CDR3 length equals 14 residues. Trimming removed 7 bases from V and 2 bases from J, with 11 bases in between. The CDR3 DNA reads as TGTGCCAGCATCGACACCCATAACACCGGGGAGCTGTTTTTT. Amino acid sequence: CASIDTHNTGELFF. The full variable domain, with the rest looked up from reference TRBV28 and TRBJ2-2, is DVKVTQSSRYLVKRTGEKVFLECVQDMDHENMFWYRQDPGLGLRLIYFSYDVKMKEKGDIPEGYSVSREKKERFSLILESASTNQTSMYLCASIDTHNTGELFFGEGSRLTVL.

The chain couples TRBV2 to TRBJ2-2; 8 nucleotides align to TRBD2. The trim removed 5 bases at V and 0 bases at J, leaving 8 bases unmatched. CDR1 and CDR2 from the germline V gene are SNHLY and FYNNEI. The length of the CDR3 is 17 residues. The CDR3 DNA reads as TGTGCCAGCAGTACCCCAGGACTAGCCACGAACACCGGGGAGCTGTTTTTT. Its protein product is CASSTPGLATNTGELFF.